The 6 T cell receptor beta chains presented below share a single source sample, sequenced in a study of blood T cells in healthy people across ages. A second PCR, run for roughly 7 to 11 cycles, used a sample-barcoded 5' primer plus a J-beta primer mix. MiXCR was run by TCRdb on the 5' RACE reads, yielding one entry per CDR3 protein. Among more than 900,000 distinct CDR3 sequences listed, approximately 25% were seen once. Another study also made use of these data, one on T cells of mothers and their children.

The source material was blood. These receptors were obtained from a girl aged 2-10 years in good health.

V and J are TRBV29-1 and TRBJ1-2; perhaps TRBD1 as D (5 bases). Trimming pared 6 bases from V and 8 bases from J, leaving 13 bases between. Germline-derived CDR1 and CDR2 are SQVTM and ANQGSEA. This CDR3 comprises 11 residues. For the CDR3, the DNA is TGCAGCGTAGCAGGGTTCGGGGGCTACACCTTC. This translates into CSVAGFGGYTF. The variable domain in full, with the rest retrieved from reference TRBV29-1 and TRBJ1-2, is SAVISQKPSRDICQRGTSLTIQCQVDSQVTMMFWYRQQPGQSLTLIATANQGSEATYESGFVIDKFPISRPNLTFSTLTVSNMSPEDSSIYLCSVAGFGGYTFGSGTRLTVV.

This clonotype was recorded a few times. The CDR3 nucleotides are TGCAGCGGTGGTAGCGGGGGAACCTACGAGCAGTACTTC. Translated: CSGGSGGTYEQYF. The rearrangement uses TRBV29-1 and TRBJ2-7; TRBD2 aligns across 9 bases. Germline trimming cut 7 bases from V and 2 bases from J; bases unmatched to any gene: 6. Germline CDR1 and CDR2: SQVTM and ANQGSEA. CDR3 length equals 13 residues.

About this clonotype itself: A read error may account for a junction end that differs from germline. The chain uses TRBV7-7 and TRBJ2-2; perhaps TRBD1 as D (7 bases). CDR3 length: 16 amino acids. Per the germline V gene, CDR1 is SSHAT and CDR2 is FNYEAQ (reference sequence). Here the CDR3 DNA reads TGTGCTAGCAGCTTATTCCGGGACAGCGGGACCGGGGAGCTGTTTTTT. As protein: CASSLFRDSGTGELFF.

V and J are TRBV20-1 and TRBJ2-5; 8 bases map to TRBD2. V was pared by 0 bases and J by 4 bases, with 10 bases of the junction left unmatched. From germline, CDR1 is DFQATT and CDR2 SNEGSKA (reference sequence). The length of the CDR3 is 16 residues. The CDR3 reads CSARDVLGLGPETQYF. DNA for the CDR3: TGCAGTGCTAGAGATGTCCTGGGACTAGGGCCAGAGACCCAGTACTTC.

This chain links TRBV28 with TRBJ2-5; 7 positions match TRBD1. TRBJ2-7 matches the DNA end more closely, so the J call is doubtful. Per the germline V gene, CDR1 is MDHEN and CDR2 is SYDVKM. The CDR3 spans 15 residues. The CDR3 sequence is CASGFPWDRDYEQYF. The CDR3 DNA sequence: TGTGCCAGCGGCTTCCCCTGGGACAGAGACTACGAGCAGTACTTC.

This clonotype was seen a few times. The J gene is TRBJ1-1, the V gene TRBV11-2; D gene ambiguous. The germline CDR1 and CDR2 sequences are SGHAT and FQNNGV. Between the trimmed V and J ends, which lost 2 bases and 2 bases, there was a span of 9 bases. The CDR3 is 14 amino acids. The CDR3 loop is CASSLSYSNTEAFF. In DNA form, the CDR3 reads TGTGCCAGCAGCTTATCGTATAGTAACACTGAAGCTTTCTTT.